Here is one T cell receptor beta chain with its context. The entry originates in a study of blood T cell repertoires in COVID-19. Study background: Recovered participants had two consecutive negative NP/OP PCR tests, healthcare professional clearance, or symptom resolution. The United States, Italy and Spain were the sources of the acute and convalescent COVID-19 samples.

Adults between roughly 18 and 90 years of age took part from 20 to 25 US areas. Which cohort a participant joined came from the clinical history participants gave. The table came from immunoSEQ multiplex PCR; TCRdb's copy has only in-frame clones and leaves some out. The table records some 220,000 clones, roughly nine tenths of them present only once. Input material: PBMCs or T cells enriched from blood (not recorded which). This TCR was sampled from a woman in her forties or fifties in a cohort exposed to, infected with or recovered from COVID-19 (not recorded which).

This chain's CDR3 is CASLGLNQPQHF. The CDR3 DNA sequence: TGTGCCAGCCTTGGCCTCAATCAGCCCCAGCATTTT. V and J are TRBV28 and TRBJ1-5; no firm D call. Germline V gene lookup returns CDR1 MDHEN and CDR2 SYDVKM. CDR3 length: 12 residues. Trimming stripped 8 bases from V and 3 bases from J, with 8 bases between.